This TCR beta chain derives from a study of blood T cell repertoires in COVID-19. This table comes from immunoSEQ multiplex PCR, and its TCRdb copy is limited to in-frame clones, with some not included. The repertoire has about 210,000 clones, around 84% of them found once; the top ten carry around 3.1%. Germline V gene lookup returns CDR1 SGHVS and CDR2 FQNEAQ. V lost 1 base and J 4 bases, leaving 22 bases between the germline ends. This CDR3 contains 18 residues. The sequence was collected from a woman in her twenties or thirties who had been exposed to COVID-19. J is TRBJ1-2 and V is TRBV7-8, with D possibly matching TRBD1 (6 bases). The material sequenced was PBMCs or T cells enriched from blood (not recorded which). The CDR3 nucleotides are TGTGCCAGCAGCTTAGACCGGGACACCCACGGGTCTAGCTATGGCTACACCTTC. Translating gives CASSLDRDTHGSSYGYTF.